This T cell receptor (beta chain) was sequenced for a study of CD8+CD57+ T cells in acquired aplastic anemia. Study at large: Sorted CD4+ plus CD8+ cells gave DNA averaging roughly 2.9 ug. Study-level findings and limits: Shared by patients and controls, some 29 CD8+ CDR3s were abundant in patients. Patient and control CD8+ Simpson's diversity was not significantly different.

Patients chosen for sequencing had shown CD8+CD57+ cell expansion by flow cytometry. Germline lookup yields CDR1 LNHNV and CDR2 YYDKDF (reference sequence). CDR3 length: 14 amino acids. V was shortened by 1 base and J by 3 bases, with 7 bases between the two germline ends. Comments on this clonotype: No antigen is known for it.

CDR3 and TCR beta VDJ profiling relied on genomic DNA as the template. One entry per CDR3 protein, called by TCRdb with MiXCR from the reads. The sample includes 150,000 to 200,000 distinct CDR3 sequences, 70% to 75% of them seen just once. V is TRBV15 and J is TRBJ1-5; unclear D gene. The receptor was isolated from a human donor with aplastic anemia. Sequenced: sorted CD4+, CD8+, or CD8+CD57+ T cells (not recorded which) from PBMCs. The CDR3 spells CATSRVRDNQPQHF. The CDR3 nucleotides read TGTGCCACCAGCAGAGTAAGGGACAATCAGCCCCAGCATTTT.